This TCR beta chain was found in a study of a mutant IDH1 vaccine in newly diagnosed glioma. This clone has a handful of counts. Its cognate antigen is unknown. The CDR3 consists of 14 residues. Per the germline V gene, CDR1 is ENHRY and CDR2 is SYGVKD. The ends lost 5 bases at V and 4 bases at J; junction bases unmatched: 5. The time point here: week 11, during vaccination. With topical imiquimod, each dose of the vaccine consisted of 300 ug of mutant IDH1 20-mer peptide. Sequencing was performed with immunoSEQ multiplex PCR; in TCRdb, only in-frame clones are kept and a portion is missing. The sample consists of some 130,000 clones, roughly 77% of them appearing once.

Specimen: PBMCs, collected from a glioma patient whose treatment included an IDH1 peptide vaccine. The rearrangement joins TRBV10-3 to TRBJ1-2; TRBD1 agrees at 9 bases. The sequence came from a man aged 35 to 55 with glioma. The CDR3 coding sequence is TGTGCCATCAGTTGGGACAGGGCGGCCTATGGCTACACCTTC. Translated, it gives CAISWDRAAYGYTF.